A selection of T cell receptor beta chains follows, all from one sample in a study of long-term antiretroviral therapy in people with HIV. Sequenced by immunoSEQ multiplex PCR; TCRdb stores in-frame clones only, minus some. The profile shows 30,000 to 40,000 clones, over 80% of them singletons. The sample here was unsorted PBMCs, taken 1 year after starting antiretroviral therapy. These receptors came from a man aged 18 to 29 with HIV. Both conserved end residues are part of each CDR3. A D gene is named only where the DNA matches it firmly. A clone size is listed for some rows: how often the clone was seen (once, few, many), or a class if it is expanded.

clone size | D gene | J gene | V gene | CDR3 protein | CDR3 DNA
- | TRBD1 | TRBJ2-7 | TRBV6-5 | CASSPGQGAYEQYF | TGTGCCAGCAGTCCGGGACAGGGAGCCTACGAGCAGTACTTC
- | - | TRBJ2-7 | TRBV13 | CASSLGVYEQYF | TGTGCCAGCAGCTTAGGAGTTTACGAGCAGTACTTC
- | TRBD2 | TRBJ2-1 | TRBV11-3 | CASSRGLAGLDEQFF | TGTGCCAGCAGCCGAGGACTAGCGGGACTCGATGAGCAGTTCTTC
- | - | TRBJ2-1 | TRBV2 | CASSVGRNEQFF | TGTGCCAGCAGTGTAGGGCGCAATGAGCAGTTCTTC
- | - | TRBJ2-3 | TRBV5-1 | CASSLRWSTDTQYF | TGCGCCAGCAGCTTGAGGTGGAGCACAGATACGCAGTATTTT
- | TRBD1 | TRBJ2-1 | TRBV28 | CASSLTRGTYNEQFF | TGTGCCAGCAGTTTAACCAGGGGGACCTACAATGAGCAGTTCTTC
few | - | TRBJ2-7 | TRBV9 | CASSSQGGPTYEQYF | TGTGCCAGCAGCTCCCAGGGGGGACCCACCTACGAGCAGTACTTC
- | TRBD2 | TRBJ2-3 | TRBV13 | CASSLPLAGTDTQYF | TGTGCCAGCAGCTTACCCCTAGCGGGCACAGATACGCAGTATTTT
- | - | TRBJ2-7 | TRBV19 | CASSQSTSSYEQYF | TGTGCCAGTTCCCAATCCACTTCCTCCTACGAGCAGTACTTC
- | - | TRBJ1-1 | TRBV7-8 | CASSFNRDPGTMNTEAFF | TGTGCCAGCAGCTTCAACCGCGACCCCGGGACCATGAACACTGAAGCTTTCTTT
- | TRBD1 | TRBJ2-4 | TRBV7-9 | CASSPRAGTGSDIQYF | TGTGCCAGCAGCCCCCGTGCAGGGACAGGGAGTGACATTCAGTACTTC
- | - | TRBJ2-7 | TRBV29-1 | CSVEGPGRNYEQYF | TGCAGCGTTGAAGGCCCGGGACGCAACTACGAGCAGTACTTC
- | - | TRBJ1-1 | TRBV29-1 | CSVEARGVFNEAFF | TGCAGCGTTGAAGCCAGGGGAGTTTTCAATGAAGCTTTCTTT
- | - | TRBJ1-2 | TRBV7-2 | CASSPSLGPSSYGYTF | TGTGCCAGCAGCCCAAGTCTGGGGCCGAGCAGTTATGGCTACACCTTC
few | - | TRBJ1-5 | TRBV2 | CASSELPNSNQPQHF | TGTGCCAGCAGTGAATTGCCAAATAGCAATCAGCCCCAGCATTTT
once | TRBD1 | TRBJ2-5 | TRBV23-1 | CASNGTGEETQYF | TGCGCCAGCAACGGGACAGGGGAAGAGACCCAGTACTTC
- | TRBD1 | TRBJ2-1 | TRBV5-1 | CASRPGQGGYNEQFF | TGCGCCAGCAGACCGGGACAGGGGGGTTACAATGAGCAGTTCTTC
- | TRBD1 | TRBJ2-1 | TRBV27 | CASSLTVSGTGNEQFF | TGTGCCAGCAGTTTAACCGTATCCGGGACAGGGAATGAGCAGTTCTTC
- | TRBD1 | TRBJ1-5 | TRBV6-1 | CASSGYRGSNQPQHF | TGTGCCAGCAGTGGTTACAGGGGAAGCAATCAGCCCCAGCATTTT
- | TRBD1 | TRBJ2-3 | TRBV6-1 | CASTKAPGQDTDTQYF | TGTGCCAGCACTAAAGCCCCGGGACAGGATACAGATACGCAGTATTTT
- | - | TRBJ1-1 | TRBV9 | CASSLRGSRNTEAFF | TGTGCCAGCAGTCTAAGGGGATCCCGGAACACTGAAGCTTTCTTT
- | - | TRBJ1-1 | TRBV7-9 | CASSFGYLNTEAFF | TGTGCCAGCAGCTTCGGATATTTGAACACTGAAGCTTTCTTT
- | - | TRBJ2-7 | TRBV7-2 | CASSSTEAYEQYF | TGTGCCAGCAGCTCGACAGAGGCCTACGAGCAGTACTTC
- | - | TRBJ1-1 | TRBV12-5 | CASGSIEIGTEAFF | TGTGCTAGTGGGTCTATTGAAATTGGGACTGAAGCTTTCTTT
- | TRBD1 | TRBJ2-3 | TRBV29-1 | CSATDRGSADTQYF | TGCAGCGCTACGGACAGGGGGTCGGCAGATACGCAGTATTTT
- | - | TRBJ2-7 | TRBV5-6 | CASSLGLPGPEQYF | TGTGCCAGCAGCTTGGGCCTCCCCGGGCCCGAGCAGTACTTC
- | - | TRBJ2-3 | TRBV7-6 | CASSLEAGLSLASTDTQYF | TGTGCCAGCAGCTTAGAGGCGGGCCTATCCCTCGCCTCCACAGATACGCAGTATTTT